A selection of T cell receptor beta chains follows, all from one sample in a study of vaccination and CD4 T cells after COVID-19. TCRdb reanalysed the PCR reads using MiXCR and keeps one entry per CDR3 protein. This table has 15,000 to 20,000 distinct CDR3 sequences, roughly three quarters appearing once. The antigens for these receptors are not known. The sample was CD4+ T cells from blood, cultured in vitro. The receptors were gathered from a human donor who had recovered from COVID-19. The CDR3 runs from the conserved cysteine through the conserved F or W. Fields, in order: J gene, V gene, clone size, D gene, CDR3 DNA, CDR3 protein. The D gene is left open where the match is weak. Clone size, where shown, is once, few, many, or a class for clones that have expanded.

TRBJ2-5 TRBV6-5 . TRBD2 TGTGCCAGCAGTTACTGGACTAGCGGGAGGGAGGAGACCCAGTACTTC CASSYWTSGREETQYF
TRBJ1-2 TRBV10-3 few TRBD1 TGTGCCATCAGTGGGGACAGCGATACTCATGGCTACACCTTC CAISGDSDTHGYTF
TRBJ2-5 TRBV20-1 . . TGCAGTGGACAGCAGTTCCAAGAGACCCAGTACTTC CSGQQFQETQYF
TRBJ1-2 TRBV20-1 . TRBD1 TGCAGTGCTAGGACTGGGACAGGGGGCAACTATGGCTACACCTTC CSARTGTGGNYGYTF
TRBJ1-5 TRBV28 . . TGTGCCAGCAGTTTACTGTGGCCTGGCAATCAGCCCCAGCATTTT CASSLLWPGNQPQHF
TRBJ2-1 TRBV6-2/TRBV6-3 . TRBD2 TGTGCCAGCAGCGGGGCCCTAGCGGGGGGCCTTAATGAGCAGTTCTTC CASSGALAGGLNEQFF
TRBJ2-5 TRBV29-1 few TRBD2 TGCAGCGTGGCGGCTAGCGGGGGTTTAGAGACCCAGTACTTC CSVAASGGLETQYF
TRBJ1-2 TRBV20-1 . . TGCAGTGCTAGTATCCAGGGGCGTGGATATGGCTACACCTTC CSASIQGRGYGYTF
TRBJ2-2 TRBV20-1 . TRBD2 TGCAGTGCTGGACTAGCGGGCGGGACCGGGGAGCTGTTTTTT CSAGLAGGTGELFF
TRBJ2-5 TRBV7-2 . TRBD2 TGTGCCAGCAGCTTAGCGTGGACTAGTGGGACCCAGTACTTC CASSLAWTSGTQYF
TRBJ2-1 TRBV20-1 . . TGCAGTGCACGGGGGGCTAGCGGAGGAGGCGATGAGCAGTTCTTC CSARGASGGGDEQFF
TRBJ2-5 TRBV20-1 . . TGCAGTGCTAGAGATCGTTCTCATGGGGAGACCCAGTACTTC CSARDRSHGETQYF
TRBJ2-1 TRBV28 . . TGTGCCAGCAGTCCACGAAGTAGACGGGAGTCCTACAATGAGCAGTTCTTC CASSPRSRRESYNEQFF
TRBJ1-5 TRBV2 . . TGTGCCAGCGGTCGAGGGCAGGGCGGTCAGCCCCAGCATTTT CASGRGQGGQPQHF
TRBJ2-7 TRBV11-2 . TRBD2 TGTGCCAGCAGCCTAGGGAGGGGCTACGAGCAGTACTTC CASSLGRGYEQYF
TRBJ1-2 TRBV28 . . TGTGCCAGCAGTTTGTCAGGGCAGCTTTCCTATGGCTACACCTTC CASSLSGQLSYGYTF
TRBJ1-5 TRBV21-1 few . TGTGCCAGCAGCAAAACTGGGATCCCTCAGCAGCCCCAGCATTTT CASSKTGIPQQPQHF
TRBJ1-3 TRBV7-3 . . TGTGCCAGCAGCTCTGCGAACTCTGGAAACACCATATATTTT CASSSANSGNTIYF
TRBJ1-5 TRBV20-1 . TRBD1 TGCAGTGCTCAGTCAGGGGGCGCAGGCAATCAGCCCCAGCATTTT CSAQSGGAGNQPQHF
TRBJ2-7 TRBV6-1 few TRBD1 TGTGCCAGCAGTGATCAGGGGACAGTAAGCTCCTACGAGCAGTACTTC CASSDQGTVSSYEQYF
TRBJ2-2 TRBV19 . TRBD2 TGTGCCAGTAGTATACCTAGCGGGGTAACCGGGGAGCTGTTTTTT CASSIPSGVTGELFF
TRBJ1-1 TRBV6-1 few . TGTGCCAGCAGGGAGAAAGTGGTAAGAAACACTGAAGCTTTCTTT CASREKVVRNTEAFF
TRBJ1-2 TRBV20-1 . TRBD1 TGCAGTGCTACGATGACAGGGGACTACTATGGCTACACCTTC CSATMTGDYYGYTF
TRBJ1-3 TRBV28 . TRBD1 TGTGCCAGCAGCCGGGACAGGGGGAACACCATATATTTT CASSRDRGNTIYF
TRBJ2-1 TRBV29-1 . TRBD1 TGCAGCGCCTCAGGCGGGACAGGGGAGTTTGGGTCCTACAATGAGCAGTTCTTC CSASGGTGEFGSYNEQFF
TRBJ2-3 TRBV2 . . TGTGCCAGCAGAGGCCCGCTGAGCACAGATACGCAGTATTTT CASRGPLSTDTQYF